The 23 T cell receptor beta chains listed next were all sequenced from one sample in a study of blood T cell repertoires in COVID-19. Sequencing used immunoSEQ multiplex PCR; TCRdb keeps in-frame clones, though not all of them. The sample yields approximately 440,000 clones, about 90% seen once. The sample taken for sequencing was PBMCs or T cells enriched from blood (not recorded which). These receptors originate from a woman aged 18-29 years who had recovered from COVID-19.

V gene TRBV7-9 combines with J gene TRBJ2-1, with D tentatively TRBD1 (5 bases). Germline V gives CDR1 SEHNR, CDR2 FQNEAQ (reference sequence). Trimming took off 8 bases at V and 11 bases at J, with 13 bases between the two ends. The CDR3 extends over 11 amino acids. DNA of the CDR3: TGTGCCAGCGGAGTAACAGGAAAGCAGTTCTTC. Translating it yields CASGVTGKQFF.

This CDR3 is CASGGLGVDEQFF. For the CDR3, the DNA is TGCGCCAGCGGGGGGTTAGGGGTAGATGAGCAGTTCTTC. This chain connects TRBV10-1 to TRBJ2-1; weak D call: TRBD2 (6 bases). CDR1 and CDR2 from the germline V gene are WNHNN and SYGVQD (reference sequence). This CDR3 spans 13 amino acids. Trimming took 8 bases from V and 8 from J, leaving 16 bases between them.

The chain recombines TRBV6-5 with TRBJ1-4; no reliable D call. V was pared by 8 bases and J by 11 bases, with 21 bases between. Germline loops: CDR1 MNHEY, CDR2 SVGAGI. The CDR3 extends over 14 amino acids. CDR3 residues: CASGPQPGGYKLFF. CDR3 DNA sequence: TGTGCCAGCGGTCCCCAACCCGGAGGGTATAAACTGTTTTTT.

The genes are TRBV19 and TRBJ2-2; 9 nucleotides align to TRBD1. The germline CDR1 and CDR2 sequences are LNHDA and SQIVND (reference sequence). With 3 bases clipped from V and 6 bases from J, the junction kept 5 bases outside the gene matches. The CDR3 covers 15 residues. The CDR3 region is CASSIRTGDAGELFF. In nucleotides, the CDR3 is TGTGCCAGTAGTATCCGGACAGGGGATGCCGGGGAGCTGTTTTTT.

The chain links TRBV9 to TRBJ1-1; the D is unclear. Germline loops: CDR1 SGDLS, CDR2 YYNGEE. This CDR3 region has 14 residues. V was clipped by 0 bases and J by 4 bases, with 10 bases between them. The CDR3 DNA reads TGTGCCAGCAGCGTAGGAGGCGGTAGCACTGAAGCTTTCTTT. It yields the protein CASSVGGGSTEAFF.

The chain combines TRBV18 with TRBJ1-1; no definite D call. The CDR3 has 15 amino acids. Germline assignment: CDR1 KGHSH and CDR2 LQKENI. The V and J ends lost 3 bases and 0 bases respectively, with 11 bases between them. The CDR3 DNA sequence: TGTGCCAGCTCACCCCGCCCCGGGATGAACACTGAAGCTTTCTTT. Translating gives CASSPRPGMNTEAFF.

This clone was detected a few times. The V call is TRBV4-1, the J call TRBJ1-3; the match to TRBD1 covers 8 bases. Germline V gives CDR1 MGHRA, CDR2 YSYEKL. With 4 bases clipped from V and 2 bases from J, the junction kept 19 bases outside the gene matches. The CDR3 has 20 amino acids. CDR3 residues: CASSPIPLVGQGLPGNTIYF. In DNA, the CDR3 is TGCGCCAGCAGCCCAATCCCACTCGTAGGACAGGGCCTACCTGGAAACACCATATATTTT.

The gene calls are TRBV2 and TRBJ2-3; no clear D. Trimming stripped 7 bases from V and 6 bases from J, with 17 bases between. The length of the CDR3 is 14 residues. The V gene's germline CDR1 is SNHLY and CDR2 FYNNEI. The CDR3 here is CASNPWRGGDTQYF. The DNA for the CDR3 is TGTGCCAGCAACCCCTGGCGCGGTGGGGATACGCAGTATTTT. The full variable domain, in which reference TRBV2 and TRBJ2-3 provide the parts outside the CDR3, is EPEVTQTPSHQVTQMGQEVILRCVPISNHLYFYWYRQILGQKVEFLVSFYNNEISEKSEIFDDQFSVERPDGSNFTLKIRSTKLEDSAMYFCASNPWRGGDTQYFGPGTRLTVL.

This clone has only a few counts. V and J are TRBV11-2 and TRBJ1-1; D unclear. This CDR3 has 13 residues. Looked up from germline, CDR1 is SGHAT and CDR2 is FQNNGV. V shed 1 base and J shed 2 bases, with 5 bases lying between them. CDR3 coding DNA: TGTGCCAGCAGCTTAGGAACAAACACTGAAGCTTTCTTT. It encodes CASSLGTNTEAFF.

The rearrangement links TRBV24-1 to TRBJ2-7; D perhaps matches TRBD1 (5 bases). The CDR3 is 16 amino acids. Per germline, CDR1 KGHDR and CDR2 SFDVKD. V lost 1 base, J lost 3 bases, and 15 bases lay in between. CDR3 sequence: CATSDFATYRLYEQYF. CDR3 DNA sequence: TGTGCCACCAGTGATTTTGCGACATACAGGCTCTACGAGCAGTACTTC.

The gene calls are TRBV5-1 and TRBJ2-1; 7 bases match TRBD2. The V gene end was trimmed by 9 bases and the J gene end by 4 bases; junction bases not matched to a gene: 13. This CDR3 is 15 amino acids long. CDR1 SGHRS and CDR2 YFSETQ come from the germline V gene. CDR3 bases: TGCGCCACCTCCGAAAGCGGGGCGATTTACAATGAGCAGTTCTTC. It yields the protein CATSESGAIYNEQFF.

The CDR3, as DNA: TGCGCCAGCAGCCCCTTAGGAGGGGGCCCTAACTATGGCTACACCTTC. Residues: CASSPLGGGPNYGYTF. This rearrangement joins TRBV5-1 to TRBJ1-2; 7 nucleotides line up with TRBD1. This CDR3 contains 16 residues. V trimming: 4 bases; J trimming: 0 bases; junction bases outside the gene matches: 9. The germline V gene encodes CDR1 SGHRS and CDR2 YFSETQ.

This clone was recorded a few times. Other DNA sequences in the sample encode the same CDR3. This chain connects TRBV25-1 to TRBJ1-2, with no clear D. The CDR3 has 12 residues. Germline loops: CDR1 MGHDK, CDR2 SYGVNS. Trimming stripped 5 bases from V and 8 bases from J, with 12 bases between. The CDR3 here is CASSSAGEGYTF. The CDR3 DNA reads as TGTGCCAGCAGTAGCGCCGGGGAAGGCTACACCTTC.

The chain carries TRBV19 and TRBJ1-2, with D perhaps TRBD1 (6 bases). The CDR3 has 14 residues. Per the germline V gene, CDR1 is LNHDA and CDR2 is SQIVND (reference sequence). Trimming removed 7 bases from V and 8 bases from J, with 20 bases in between. CDR3 in DNA: TGTGCCAGTATCCCCCGGCCAGGGGTGGGAGGCTACACCTTC. Translation gives CASIPRPGVGGYTF.

The chain employs TRBV5-1 and TRBJ2-6; weak D call: TRBD2 (5 bases). Per germline, CDR1 SGHRS and CDR2 YFSETQ. The CDR3 contains 14 residues. The V and J ends lost 4 bases and 2 bases respectively, with 7 bases between them. The CDR3 spells CASSAGAGANVLTF. The CDR3 nucleotides read TGCGCCAGCAGCGCCGGGGCTGGGGCCAACGTCCTGACTTTC.

This clone has a single count. V gene TRBV13 combines with J gene TRBJ2-5; D is unclear. This CDR3 has 11 amino acids. Germline loops: CDR1 PRHDT, CDR2 FYEKMQ (reference sequence). Trimming removed 5 bases at V and 2 bases at J, with 3 bases between. CDR3 in amino acids: CASSPQETQYF. The CDR3 DNA sequence: TGTGCCAGCAGCCCTCAAGAGACCCAGTACTTC.

The chain links TRBV19 to TRBJ2-6, with TRBD1 as a possible D gene (6 bases). The CDR3 runs 17 residues. Deletions cut 5 bases from V and 2 bases from J, with 16 bases between. CDR1 LNHDA and CDR2 SQIVND come from the germline V gene (reference sequence). In DNA form, the CDR3 reads TGTGCCAGTAGTGTAACCTACAGGGACACTGGGGCCAACGTCCTGACTTTC. Its protein product is CASSVTYRDTGANVLTF. Full variable domain (missing parts from reference TRBV19 and TRBJ2-6): DGGITQSPKYLFRKEGQNVTLSCEQNLNHDAMYWYRQDPGQGLRLIYYSQIVNDFQKGDIAEGYSVSREKKESFPLTVTSAQKNPTAFYLCASSVTYRDTGANVLTFGAGSRLTVL.

The V gene is TRBV5-1, the J gene TRBJ2-3, with D uncertain. The germline V and J ends were trimmed by 1 base and 2 bases, with 8 bases remaining between them. Germline CDR1 SGHRS, CDR2 YFSETQ. The CDR3 spans 14 residues. In DNA form, the CDR3 reads TGCGCCAGCAGCTTGTCAGCGACCACAGATACGCAGTATTTT. This encodes CASSLSATTDTQYF. Variable domain in full (rest from reference TRBV5-1 and TRBJ2-3): KAGVTQTPRYLIKTRGQQVTLSCSPISGHRSVSWYQQTPGQGLQFLFEYFSETQRNKGNFPGRFSGRQFSNSRSEMNVSTLELGDSALYLCASSLSATTDTQYFGPGTRLTVL.

This clone was detected once. V gene TRBV11-2 combines with J gene TRBJ1-2; no firm D call. This CDR3 is built from 14 residues. Per the germline V gene, CDR1 is SGHAT and CDR2 is FQNNGV. Trimming removed 5 bases from V and 4 bases from J, with 14 bases in between. CDR3 DNA: TGTGCCAGCAGCCGTGAGGGTTCCTCCTATGGCTACACCTTC. This gives the protein CASSREGSSYGYTF.

V usage is TRBV9 and J usage is TRBJ1-4, with D unclear. The CDR3 loop spans 16 amino acids. Between the trimmed V and J ends, which lost 4 bases and 0 bases, there was a span of 13 bases. Germline CDR1 reads SGDLS; CDR2 reads YYNGEE. The chain's CDR3 is CASSPLPLTTNEKLFF. In nucleotides, the CDR3 is TGTGCCAGCAGCCCCCTACCCCTTACAACTAATGAAAAACTGTTTTTT.

The chain carries TRBV3-1 (or the pseudogene TRBV3-2) and TRBJ2-7; tentative D call: TRBD2 (5 bases). The ends were cut back, 1 base at V and 3 bases at J, with 16 bases in the middle. Per germline, CDR1 LGHDT and CDR2 YNNKEL (reference sequence). This CDR3 spans 16 amino acids. The CDR3 protein is CASSQAPILRGYEQYF. In DNA, the CDR3 is TGTGCCAGCAGCCAAGCCCCAATTCTCCGGGGCTACGAGCAGTACTTC.

The chain links TRBV5-1 to TRBJ1-4; D gene uncertain. Trimming shortened V by 4 bases and J by 3 bases, and 10 bases separated the two germline ends. Germline CDR1 reads SGHRS; CDR2 reads YFSETQ. This CDR3 spans 14 amino acids. In DNA, the CDR3 is TGCGCCAGCAGCGCGGCGGTCCCTAATGAAAAACTGTTTTTT. Residues: CASSAAVPNEKLFF. Full variable domain (remainder filled in from reference TRBV5-1 and TRBJ1-4): KAGVTQTPRYLIKTRGQQVTLSCSPISGHRSVSWYQQTPGQGLQFLFEYFSETQRNKGNFPGRFSGRQFSNSRSEMNVSTLELGDSALYLCASSAAVPNEKLFFGSGTQLSVL.

This chain connects TRBV25-1 to TRBJ1-1; 8 nucleotides match TRBD1. V was clipped by 0 bases and J by 11 bases; unmatched bases: 2. The CDR3 totals 12 residues. Germline V gene sequence: CDR1 MGHDK, CDR2 SYGVNS. The CDR3 reads CASSEYQGAAFF. In DNA, the CDR3 is TGTGCCAGCAGTGAATATCAGGGGGCGGCTTTCTTT.